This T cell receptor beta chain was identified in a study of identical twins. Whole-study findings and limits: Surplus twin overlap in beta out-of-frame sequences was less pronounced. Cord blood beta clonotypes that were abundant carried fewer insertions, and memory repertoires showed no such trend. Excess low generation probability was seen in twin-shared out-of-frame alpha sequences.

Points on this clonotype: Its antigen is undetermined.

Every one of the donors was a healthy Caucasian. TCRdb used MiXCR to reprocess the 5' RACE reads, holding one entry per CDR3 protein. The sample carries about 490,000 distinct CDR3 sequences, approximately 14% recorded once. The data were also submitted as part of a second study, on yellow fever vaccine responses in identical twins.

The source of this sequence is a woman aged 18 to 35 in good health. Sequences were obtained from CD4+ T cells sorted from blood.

CDR3 nucleotides: TGTGCCAGCAGCCACCTCCGGACAGGAGACACAACAGATACGCAGTATTTT. It encodes CASSHLRTGDTTDTQYF. The J gene is TRBJ2-3, the V gene TRBV7-9, with TRBD1 matching 7 bases. Per germline, CDR1 SEHNR and CDR2 FQNEAQ (reference sequence). V lost 5 bases, J lost 3 bases, and 14 bases stayed unmatched. This CDR3 is built from 17 residues.